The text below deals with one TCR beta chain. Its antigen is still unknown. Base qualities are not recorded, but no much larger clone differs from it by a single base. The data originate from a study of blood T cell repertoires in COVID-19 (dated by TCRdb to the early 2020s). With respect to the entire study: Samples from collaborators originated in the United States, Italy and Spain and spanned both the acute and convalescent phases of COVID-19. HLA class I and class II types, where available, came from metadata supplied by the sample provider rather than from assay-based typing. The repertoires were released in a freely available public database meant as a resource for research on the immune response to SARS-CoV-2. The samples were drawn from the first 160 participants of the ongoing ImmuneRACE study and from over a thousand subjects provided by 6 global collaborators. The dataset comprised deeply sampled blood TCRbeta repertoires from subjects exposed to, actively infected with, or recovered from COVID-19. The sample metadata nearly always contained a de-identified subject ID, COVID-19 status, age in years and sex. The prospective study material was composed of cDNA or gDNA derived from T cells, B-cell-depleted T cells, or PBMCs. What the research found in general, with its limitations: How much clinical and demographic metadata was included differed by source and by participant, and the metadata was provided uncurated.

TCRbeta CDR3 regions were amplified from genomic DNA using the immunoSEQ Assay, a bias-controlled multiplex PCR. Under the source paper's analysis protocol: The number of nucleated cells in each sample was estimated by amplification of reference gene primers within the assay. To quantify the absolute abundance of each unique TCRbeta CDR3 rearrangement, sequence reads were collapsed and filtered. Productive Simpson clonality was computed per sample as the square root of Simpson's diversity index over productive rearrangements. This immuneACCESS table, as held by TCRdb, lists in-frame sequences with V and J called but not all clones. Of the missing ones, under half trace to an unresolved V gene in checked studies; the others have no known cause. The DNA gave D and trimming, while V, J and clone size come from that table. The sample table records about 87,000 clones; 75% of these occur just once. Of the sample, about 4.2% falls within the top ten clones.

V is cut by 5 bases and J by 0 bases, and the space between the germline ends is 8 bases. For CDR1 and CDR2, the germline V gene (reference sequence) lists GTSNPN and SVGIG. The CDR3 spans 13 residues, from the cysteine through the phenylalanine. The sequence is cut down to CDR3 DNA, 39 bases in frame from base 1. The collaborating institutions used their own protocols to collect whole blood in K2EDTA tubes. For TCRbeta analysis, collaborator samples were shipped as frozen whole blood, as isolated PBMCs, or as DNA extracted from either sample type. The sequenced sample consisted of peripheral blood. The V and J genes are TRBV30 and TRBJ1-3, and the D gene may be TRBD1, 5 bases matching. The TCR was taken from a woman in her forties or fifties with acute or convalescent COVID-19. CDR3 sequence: CAWGGLSGNTIYF. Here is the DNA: TGTGCCTGGGGGGGACTCTCTGGAAACACCATATATTTT.